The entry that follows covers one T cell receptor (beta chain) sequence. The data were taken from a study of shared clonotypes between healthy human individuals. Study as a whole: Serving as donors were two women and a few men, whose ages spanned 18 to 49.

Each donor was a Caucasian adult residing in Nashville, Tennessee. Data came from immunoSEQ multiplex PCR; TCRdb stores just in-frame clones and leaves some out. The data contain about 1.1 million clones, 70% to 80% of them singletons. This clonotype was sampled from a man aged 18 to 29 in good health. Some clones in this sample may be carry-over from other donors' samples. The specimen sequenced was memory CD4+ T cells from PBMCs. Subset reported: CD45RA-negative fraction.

CDR3 coding DNA: TGTGCCATCAGGGCCGGGCTAATTAACTATGGCTACACCTTC. Translated: CAIRAGLINYGYTF. The rearrangement uses TRBV10-3 and TRBJ1-2; D remains ambiguous. Looked up from germline, CDR1 is ENHRY and CDR2 is SYGVKD. Trimming shortened V by 6 bases and J by 1 base, and 12 bases separated the two germline ends. This CDR3 contains 14 residues.